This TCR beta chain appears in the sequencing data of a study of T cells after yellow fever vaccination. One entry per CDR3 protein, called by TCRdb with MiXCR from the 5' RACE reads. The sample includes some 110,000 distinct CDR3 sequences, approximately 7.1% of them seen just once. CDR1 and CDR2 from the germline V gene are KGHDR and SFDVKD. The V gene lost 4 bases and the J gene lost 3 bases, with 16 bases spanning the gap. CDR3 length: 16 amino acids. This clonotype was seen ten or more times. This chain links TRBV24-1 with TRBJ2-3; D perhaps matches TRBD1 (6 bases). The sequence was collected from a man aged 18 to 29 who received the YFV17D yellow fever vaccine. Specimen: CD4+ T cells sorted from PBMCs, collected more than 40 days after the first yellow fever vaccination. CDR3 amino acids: CATSDPGPQGTDTQYF. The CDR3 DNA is TGTGCCACCAGTGACCCCGGCCCCCAGGGGACAGATACGCAGTATTTT.